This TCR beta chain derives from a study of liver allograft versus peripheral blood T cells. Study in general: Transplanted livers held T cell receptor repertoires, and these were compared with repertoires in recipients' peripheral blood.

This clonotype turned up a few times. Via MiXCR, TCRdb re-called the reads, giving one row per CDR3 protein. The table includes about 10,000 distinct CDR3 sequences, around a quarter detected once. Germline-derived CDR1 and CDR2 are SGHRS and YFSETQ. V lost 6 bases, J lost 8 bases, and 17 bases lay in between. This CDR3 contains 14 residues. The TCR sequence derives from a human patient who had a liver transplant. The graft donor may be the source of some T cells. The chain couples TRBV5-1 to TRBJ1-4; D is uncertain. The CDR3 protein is CASTEGLRMEKLFF. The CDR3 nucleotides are TGCGCCAGCACCGAGGGCCTACGAATGGAAAAACTGTTTTTT.